This T cell receptor (beta chain) is drawn from a study of blood T cell repertoires in COVID-19. Authors' processing steps: Researchers report that nucleated cell counts were estimated from reference gene primer amplification. Using immunoSEQ multiplex PCR, the repertoire was profiled, and TCRdb retains in-frame clones only, with some absent. That table furnishes V, J and clone size, whereas the DNA furnished D and trimming. The data show about 310,000 clones, around 91% seen once. V lost 2 bases to trimming and J lost 7 bases; unmatched junction nucleotides: 9. The CDR3 loop spans 16 amino acids. Germline-derived CDR1 and CDR2 are KGHSH and LQKENI.

The sequenced sample was PBMCs or T cells enriched from blood (not recorded which). The sequence was obtained from a woman aged 40 to 50 who had recovered from COVID-19. This chain connects TRBV18 to TRBJ1-4, with 8 bases fitting TRBD1. The CDR3 DNA is TGTGCCAGCTCACCATGGGCCTCCGGGACAGGTGAAAAACTGTTTTTT. This encodes CASSPWASGTGEKLFF.